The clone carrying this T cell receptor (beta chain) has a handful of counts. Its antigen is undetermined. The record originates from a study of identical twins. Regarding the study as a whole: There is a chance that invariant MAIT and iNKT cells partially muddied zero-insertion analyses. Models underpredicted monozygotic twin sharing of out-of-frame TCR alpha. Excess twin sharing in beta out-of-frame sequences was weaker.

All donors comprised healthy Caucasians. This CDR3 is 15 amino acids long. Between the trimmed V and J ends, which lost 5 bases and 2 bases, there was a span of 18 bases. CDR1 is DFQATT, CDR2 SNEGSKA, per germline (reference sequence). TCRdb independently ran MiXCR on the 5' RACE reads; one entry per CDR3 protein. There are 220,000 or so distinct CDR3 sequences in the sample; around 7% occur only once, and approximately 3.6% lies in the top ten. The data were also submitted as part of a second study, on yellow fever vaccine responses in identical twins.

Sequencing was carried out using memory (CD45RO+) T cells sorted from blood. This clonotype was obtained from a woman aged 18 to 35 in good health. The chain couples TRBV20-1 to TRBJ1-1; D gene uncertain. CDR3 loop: CSADPLAGINTEAFF. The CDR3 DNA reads TGCAGTGCTGACCCCCTAGCAGGAATCAACACTGAAGCTTTCTTT.